The TCR beta chain under discussion was sequenced for a study of T cells in localized non-small cell lung cancer. Study-level points and caveats: Among blood samples, higher T cell density accompanied longer overall survival. In adjacent lung appeared a median approximately 57 of the top 100 tumor clones.

To note about this clone: Its cognate antigen is unknown.

TCRdb's copy holds only in-frame clones and misses some; the assay was immunoSEQ multiplex PCR. The sample holds around 29,000 clones; around 80% are singletons and the top ten take around 35%. This CDR3 has 15 residues. Germline V gene lookup returns CDR1 MGHDK and CDR2 SYGVNS. V lost 2 bases and J lost 2, with 13 bases in between. The input for sequencing was peripheral blood, taken before any cancer treatment. This clonotype was sampled from a male donor aged 60 or older with stage II squamous cell lung carcinoma. The chain combines TRBV25-1 with TRBJ2-7; a possible D gene is TRBD1 (6 bases). DNA for the CDR3: TGTGCCAGCAGTGAAGGGCCAGGGGTGACCTACGAGCAGTACTTC. Protein: CASSEGPGVTYEQYF.